The 30 T cell receptor beta chains reported below all come from one sample, sequenced in a study of blood T cells in healthy people across ages. Primed by a sample-barcoded 5' primer and a J-beta primer mix, a second PCR proceeded for about 6 to 12 cycles. Via MiXCR, TCRdb re-called the 5' RACE reads, giving one row per CDR3 protein. The sample has about 1,500,000 distinct CDR3 sequences; 28% are singletons. The source material was blood. These receptors were obtained from a woman aged 25 to 39 in good health.

This chain links TRBV7-2 with TRBJ2-1; 8 bases are a match to TRBD2. The germline CDR1 and CDR2 sequences are SGHTA and FQGNSA. This CDR3 has 17 residues. The V and J ends lost 5 bases and 6 bases, in that order; junction bases with no gene match: 15. The CDR3 region has the DNA TGTGCCAGCAGCAGGGCCGTTGGGACTAGTTACTGCAATGAGCAGTTCTTC. Translated: CASSRAVGTSYCNEQFF.

A remark on this clonotype: It may be a read error: a sequence one base away is much more abundant. Without the conserved terminal phenylalanine or tryptophan, this CDR3 likely stems from a read error. V gene TRBV29-1 combines with J gene TRBJ2-4; the D gene is possibly TRBD1 (5 bases). Germline V gene sequence: CDR1 SQVTM, CDR2 ANQGSEA. V lost 5 bases and J lost 7, with 12 bases in between. CDR3 length equals 12 residues. The chain's CDR3 is CSVQGTRNIQYI. CDR3 nucleotide sequence: TGCAGCGTTCAGGGAACCCGGAACATTCAGTACATC.

The rearrangement uses TRBV18 and TRBJ1-1; 11 nucleotides match TRBD1. The CDR3 contains 16 residues. Germline CDR1 is KGHSH and CDR2 is LQKENI. V shed 1 base, J shed 4 bases, and the junction held 5 bases outside the gene matches. The DNA for the CDR3 is TGTGCCAGCTCACCACTCGGACAGGGGGCTGGCACTGAAGCTTTCTTT. It encodes CASSPLGQGAGTEAFF.

The CDR3 DNA reads TGCGCCAGCAGCCAAGATCGGGGAAGCGGGAGAGGGAACGAGTGGTACTTC. Its protein product is CASSQDRGSGRGNEWYF. This chain connects TRBV4-3 to TRBJ2-7; 8 bases align to TRBD2. The CDR3 extends over 17 amino acids. Germline V gene sequence: CDR1 LGHNA, CDR2 YSLEER. V was clipped by 0 bases and J by 12 bases; unmatched bases: 19.

The chain is built from TRBV20-1 and TRBJ2-7; D could derive from TRBD1 or TRBD2 (7 bases each). V lost 5 bases and J lost 4, with 15 bases in between. This CDR3 contains 13 residues. Germline CDR1 DFQATT, CDR2 SNEGSKA (reference sequence). This CDR3 reads CSAGPQGGYEQYF. CDR3 in DNA: TGCAGTGCTGGTCCGCAGGGGGGGTACGAGCAGTACTTC.

This clonotype was seen at least ten times. The genes are TRBV6-2 or TRBV6-3 and TRBJ2-7; possibly TRBD1 for D (6 bases). In germline, CDR1 is MNHEY, CDR2 SVGEGT. V was trimmed by 0 bases and J by 4 bases, leaving 19 bases between them. The CDR3 contains 17 residues. The CDR3 region has the DNA TGTGCCAGCAGTTACTCGGCCCCCGACAGGCGTCATTACGAGCAGTACTTC. Amino acids: CASSYSAPDRRHYEQYF.

Of note for this clonotype: This may come from a read error, since a much larger clone is one base off. This chain connects TRBV6-5 to TRBJ2-3; the D call may be TRBD1 or TRBD2 (7 bases each). The CDR3 has 13 amino acids. Germline CDR1 and CDR2: MNHEY and SVGAGI. CDR3 nucleotides: TGTACCAGCAGTTTTCAGGGGGGGGATACGCAGTATTTT. It specifies CTSSFQGGDTQYF.

This clonotype turned up a few times. V is TRBV25-1 and J is TRBJ2-7; TRBD2 matches 7 bases. Per the germline V gene, CDR1 is MGHDK and CDR2 is SYGVNS. Trimming at V came to 5 bases and at J to 5 bases, leaving 6 bases not matched to a gene. The length of the CDR3 is 13 residues. The DNA for the CDR3 is TGTGCCAGCAGTCCCCTAGGGAGGGACGAGCAGTACTTC. This gives the protein CASSPLGRDEQYF.

The chain joins TRBV11-2 to TRBJ2-4; D is unresolved. Germline V gene lookup returns CDR1 SGHAT and CDR2 FQNNGV. V was trimmed by 3 bases and J by 4 bases, leaving 10 bases between them. This CDR3 is 14 amino acids long. CDR3 coding DNA: TGTGCCAGCAGCTTGCAGCGATCTAAAAACATTCAGTACTTC. Translated, it gives CASSLQRSKNIQYF.

This chain links TRBV14 with TRBJ2-7; D is unclear. The J call may be in error: the DNA end matches TRBJ2-5 better. This CDR3 spans 13 amino acids. Germline lookup yields CDR1 SGHDN and CDR2 FVKESK. CDR3 DNA: TGTGCCAGCACAAAAACCGTTCAAGAGACCCAGTACTTC. The encoded protein is CASTKTVQETQYF.

This rearrangement joins TRBV20-1 to TRBJ2-1, with D uncertain. CDR3 length: 13 residues. V was shortened by 4 bases and J by 4 bases, with 11 bases between the two germline ends. The germline V gene encodes CDR1 DFQATT and CDR2 SNEGSKA (reference sequence). The CDR3 protein is CSAKIGGYNEQFF. The CDR3 DNA sequence: TGCAGTGCTAAAATTGGCGGTTACAATGAGCAGTTCTTC.

This clonotype was detected many times. This chain joins TRBV28 and TRBJ2-7, with D perhaps matching TRBD1 or TRBD2 (7 bases each). CDR1 MDHEN and CDR2 SYDVKM come from the germline V gene. CDR3 length: 16 residues. Trimming shortened V by 2 bases and J by 2 bases, and 16 bases separated the two germline ends. Written as DNA, the CDR3 is TGTGCCAGCAGTTTACGGGGAGGGACAGAGACCTACGAGCAGTACTTC. This encodes CASSLRGGTETYEQYF. The whole variable domain, remainder taken from reference TRBV28 and TRBJ2-7, is DVKVTQSSRYLVKRTGEKVFLECVQDMDHENMFWYRQDPGLGLRLIYFSYDVKMKEKGDIPEGYSVSREKKERFSLILESASTNQTSMYLCASSLRGGTETYEQYFGPGTRLTVT.

The chain has TRBV28 and TRBJ2-6; TRBD2 might be the D (5 bases). CDR1 and CDR2 from the germline V gene are MDHEN and SYDVKM. This CDR3 region has 16 residues. Trimming cost V 3 bases and J 2 bases, with 11 bases left between them. The CDR3 sequence is CASSFPAGAGANVLTF. As DNA, the CDR3 is TGTGCCAGCAGTTTTCCGGCCGGGGCTGGGGCCAACGTCCTGACTTTC.

Remarks on this clonotype: One end of the junction fails to match germline, which may point to a read error. The gene calls are TRBV2 and TRBJ1-4; D remains ambiguous. The germline V gene has CDR1 SNHLY and CDR2 FYNNEI. The CDR3 loop spans 14 amino acids. This chain's CDR3 is CASSETGLGEKRFF. Here the CDR3 DNA reads TGTGCCAGCAGTGAAACGGGGTTGGGTGAAAAACGGTTTTTT.

The rearrangement links TRBV29-1 to TRBJ1-1; D is unclear. V gave up 3 bases and J gave up 1 base, with 9 bases separating them. CDR1 and CDR2 (germline): SQVTM, ANQGSEA. This CDR3 region has 13 residues. Here the CDR3 reads CSVDPRENTEAFF. DNA for the CDR3: TGCAGCGTTGATCCTCGGGAGAACACTGAAGCTTTCTTT.

The V and J genes are TRBV3-1 and TRBJ1-5, with D perhaps TRBD1 (6 bases). Trimming stripped 1 base from V and 4 bases from J, with 14 bases between. The CDR3 sequence is 16 residues long. Germline V gene lookup returns CDR1 LGHDT and CDR2 YNNKEL (reference sequence). The CDR3 DNA reads as TGTGCCAGCAGCCAAGGAGGACAGTGGCTAAATCAGCCCCAGCATTTT. This codes for CASSQGGQWLNQPQHF.

V and J are TRBV28 and TRBJ2-1, with 8 bases lining up with TRBD2. Per the germline V gene, CDR1 is MDHEN and CDR2 is SYDVKM. Germline trimming cut 8 bases from V and 8 bases from J; bases unmatched to any gene: 14. The CDR3 contains 15 residues. CDR3 nucleotides: TGTGCCAGCCAAAACGAGCGGGGGATTTGGGATGAGCAGTTCTTC. Its protein product is CASQNERGIWDEQFF.

The chain joins TRBV6-2 or TRBV6-3 to TRBJ2-5; D is possibly TRBD2 (6 bases). The J call is in doubt because the DNA end fits TRBJ2-1 better. Germline V gives CDR1 MNHEY, CDR2 SVGEGT. The CDR3 sequence is 14 residues long. The CDR3 region has the DNA TGTGCCAGCAGTTACTCGGGGAGGAGGGAGACCCAGTTCTTC. Protein product: CASSYSGRRETQFF.

The chain is built from TRBV2 and TRBJ1-2, with 11 bases that match TRBD1. Germline V CDR1 and CDR2: SNHLY, FYNNEI. This CDR3 has 16 amino acids. With 6 bases clipped from V and 8 bases from J, the junction kept 14 bases outside the gene matches. The CDR3: CASSTRTGGDLEGYTF. The CDR3 DNA sequence: TGTGCCAGCAGCACAAGGACAGGGGGCGATTTGGAAGGCTACACCTTC. Drawing the rest from reference TRBV2 and TRBJ1-2, the complete variable domain is EPEVTQTPSHQVTQMGQEVILRCVPISNHLYFYWYRQILGQKVEFLVSFYNNEISEKSEIFDDQFSVERPDGSNFTLKIRSTKLEDSAMYFCASSTRTGGDLEGYTFGSGTRLTVV.

As concerns this clonotype: A clone one base away is much larger, so this may be a read error. The CDR3 region has the DNA TGCAGTGCCAGTAGCCTAGCGGGAGCTCCCTACGAGCAGTTCTTC. Protein product: CSASSLAGAPYEQFF. V is TRBV20-1 and J is TRBJ2-1, with 10 bases matching TRBD2. The CDR3 is made up of 15 amino acids. Germline trimming cut 6 bases from V and 10 bases from J; bases unmatched to any gene: 15. The germline gives CDR1 DFQATT, CDR2 SNEGSKA (reference sequence).

This clonotype was found a few times. The chain combines TRBV7-2 with TRBJ2-5; D unclear. The J call may be faulty, since TRBJ2-7 better matches the DNA end. From germline, CDR1 is SGHTA and CDR2 FQGNSA. The CDR3 is made up of 13 amino acids. Written as DNA, the CDR3 is TGTGCCAGCAGCCCGCTGTACTCACGCGAGCAGTACTTC. Protein: CASSPLYSREQYF.

The chain carries TRBV7-2 and TRBJ1-5; 12 nucleotides align to TRBD1. V shed 6 bases and J 6 bases; nucleotides not matched to a gene: 9. Germline values: CDR1 SGHTA, CDR2 FQGNSA. The CDR3 has 16 residues. Written as DNA, the CDR3 is TGTGCCAGCAGTCAGACCGGGACAGGGGGCGGTCAGCCCCAGCATTTT. Protein: CASSQTGTGGGQPQHF.

CDR3 sequence: CSVESAGNTIYF. As DNA, the CDR3 is TGCAGCGTTGAAAGCGCGGGAAACACCATATATTTT. The chain uses TRBV29-1 and TRBJ1-3; D ambiguous. With 2 bases removed from V and 4 bases from J, the gap between germline ends came to 6 bases. This CDR3 has 12 residues. Germline V gene data show CDR1 as SQVTM and CDR2 as ANQGSEA.

The chain has TRBV20-1 and TRBJ2-4; TRBD1 is a possible D gene (5 bases). Trimming removed 3 bases from V and 0 bases from J, with 18 bases in between. This CDR3 region has 17 residues. Germline V lookup: CDR1 DFQATT, CDR2 SNEGSKA (reference sequence). CDR3: CSASAKGQSLAKNIQYF. The CDR3 bases are TGCAGTGCTAGTGCTAAGGGGCAGAGTCTAGCCAAAAACATTCAGTACTTC.

This clonotype occurred a few times. This may come from a read error, since a much larger clone is one base off. V and J are TRBV24-1 and TRBJ2-4, with TRBD1 matching 12 bases. The V gene end was trimmed by 4 bases and the J gene end by 13 bases; junction bases not matched to a gene: 13. Germline CDR1 KGHDR, CDR2 SFDVKD. CDR3 size: 16 residues. The CDR3 coding sequence is TGTGCCACCAGTGACGCGGGACAGGGGGCAGTCGACGTGCAGTACTTC. Translating it yields CATSDAGQGAVDVQYF.

The table lists this clonotype with a count of one. The chain employs TRBV6-1 and TRBJ1-5; unclear D gene. Germline assignment: CDR1 MNHNS and CDR2 SASEGT. CDR3 length: 15 residues. V was trimmed by 2 bases and J by 3 bases, leaving 11 bases between them. CDR3 bases: TGTGCCAGCAGTGAATATCGGGAGACCAATCAGCCCCAGCATTTT. This translates into CASSEYRETNQPQHF.

The chain couples TRBV20-1 to TRBJ2-7, with 13 bases lining up with TRBD2. CDR1 and CDR2 (germline): DFQATT, SNEGSKA (reference sequence). With 4 bases clipped from V and 2 bases from J, the junction kept 5 bases outside the gene matches. There are 15 residues in the CDR3. The CDR3 sequence: CSATGTSGVTYEQYF. In DNA, the CDR3 is TGCAGTGCTACCGGGACTAGCGGGGTAACCTACGAGCAGTACTTC.

This clonotype was seen many times. The chain's CDR3 is CASSLGTSGRRSYEQYF. DNA of the CDR3: TGTGCCAGCAGCCTCGGGACTAGCGGGAGGAGATCCTACGAGCAGTACTTC. The chain is built from TRBV7-2 and TRBJ2-7; 15 positions agree with TRBD2. After removal of 5 bases from V and 1 base from J, the junction contained 6 bases not matched to a gene. Germline CDR1 and CDR2: SGHTA and FQGNSA. The CDR3 runs 17 residues.

This clonotype was found a few times. The chain uses TRBV14 and TRBJ1-5; D ambiguous. Germline loops: CDR1 SGHDN, CDR2 FVKESK. The CDR3 covers 13 residues. Trimming cost V 0 bases and J 9 bases, with 9 bases left between them. The CDR3 loop is CASSQDRGTPQHF. The CDR3 DNA follows: TGTGCCAGCAGCCAAGATCGAGGTACGCCCCAGCATTTT. Using reference TRBV14 and TRBJ1-5 for the parts outside the CDR3, the full variable domain is EAGVTQFPSHSVIEKGQTVTLRCDPISGHDNLYWYRRVMGKEIKFLLHFVKESKQDESGMPNNRFLAERTGGTYSTLKVQPAELEDSGVYFCASSQDRGTPQHFGDGTRLSIL.

The chain uses TRBV3-1 and TRBJ2-2; 8 bases align to TRBD2. V shed 4 bases and J 7 bases; nucleotides not matched to a gene: 5. From germline, CDR1 is LGHDT and CDR2 YNNKEL (reference sequence). The CDR3 totals 14 residues. The CDR3: CASSLTSAGGELFF. The CDR3 DNA reads as TGTGCCAGCAGCCTGACTAGCGCGGGCGGGGAGCTGTTTTTT.